Listed here are 10 T cell receptor beta chains from one sample, sequenced in a study of lymphopenia after photon versus proton radiotherapy. Clones were sequenced by immunoSEQ multiplex PCR, and TCRdb holds only the in-frame ones, with some missing. This table has tens of thousands of clones, about 91% appearing once. The sequenced sample was peripheral blood, obtained from a patient treated with proton-based radiotherapy. The receptors come from a woman between 65 and 79 years old with pancreatic cancer. Some clones in this sample may be carry-over from other donors' samples.

This CDR3 is CASSLVQGGSNQPQHF. In DNA form, the CDR3 reads TGTGCCAGCAGTCTAGTACAGGGGGGGAGCAATCAGCCCCAGCATTTT. The chain recombines TRBV28 with TRBJ1-5, with TRBD1 identical over 8 bases. CDR1 is MDHEN, CDR2 SYDVKM, per germline. The CDR3 covers 16 residues. After removal of 5 bases from V and 1 base from J, the junction contained 7 bases not matched to a gene.

This clone was seen a single time. The chain carries TRBV10-3 and TRBJ2-7; D might be TRBD2 (7 bases). Trimming removed 2 bases at V and 3 bases at J, with 8 bases between. Germline V CDR1 and CDR2: ENHRY, SYGVKD. The CDR3 runs to 13 residues. Here the CDR3 reads CAISERGGYEQYF. The CDR3 DNA follows: TGTGCCATCAGTGAGAGGGGGGGCTACGAGCAGTACTTC.

This rearrangement joins TRBV30 to TRBJ2-5; D is possibly TRBD1 (6 bases). The CDR3 contains 15 residues. V gave up 0 bases and J gave up 5 bases, with 16 bases separating them. Per germline, CDR1 GTSNPN and CDR2 SVGIG (reference sequence). CDR3 in amino acids: CAWSVLGRGRETQYF. In DNA form, the CDR3 reads TGTGCCTGGAGTGTACTGGGCAGGGGCAGGGAGACCCAGTACTTC. Full variable domain (outside the CDR3, taken from reference TRBV30 and TRBJ2-5): SQTIHQWPATLVQPVGSPLSLECTVEGTSNPNLYWYRQAAGRGLQLLFYSVGIGQISSEVPQNLSASRPQDRQFILSSKKLLLSDSGFYLCAWSVLGRGRETQYFGPGTRLLVL.

This chain links TRBV27 with TRBJ2-5; TRBD2 aligns across 15 bases. V lost 6 bases, J lost 4 bases, and 6 bases stayed unmatched. The CDR3 is 16 amino acids. CDR1 is MNHEY and CDR2 is SMNVEV in the germline V gene (reference sequence). CDR3 in amino acids: CASRGTSGRSGETQYF. As DNA, the CDR3 is TGTGCCAGCAGAGGGACTAGCGGGAGGTCGGGAGAGACCCAGTACTTC.

This clone has a handful of counts. The V call is TRBV9, the J call TRBJ1-1; D is uncertain. Germline assignment: CDR1 SGDLS and CDR2 YYNGEE. This CDR3 has 14 residues. Trimming pared 0 bases from V and 1 base from J, leaving 7 bases between. CDR3 nucleotides: TGTGCCAGCAGCGTAGCGGTGGAGAACACTGAAGCTTTCTTT. Amino acids: CASSVAVENTEAFF.

This chain joins TRBV18 and TRBJ1-1, with TRBD1 matching 7 bases. CDR1 and CDR2 from the germline V gene are KGHSH and LQKENI. The V gene end was trimmed by 1 base and the J gene end by 3 bases; junction bases not matched to a gene: 5. CDR3 length: 15 amino acids. CDR3 protein: CASSPQGALDTEAFF. The CDR3 DNA follows: TGTGCCAGCTCACCACAGGGGGCGCTGGACACTGAAGCTTTCTTT.

This sequence joins TRBV7-5 and TRBJ1-4; TRBD1 is taken as the D call from the table, unchecked against the DNA. TRBV7-5 is described as a pseudogene. The CDR3 contains 14 residues. The CDR3 DNA reads as TGTGCCAGAAGCGAGGGGGTGGAGAATGAAAAACTGTTTTTT. Its protein product is CARSEGVENEKLFF.

V usage is TRBV25-1 and J usage is TRBJ2-5; tentative D call: TRBD2 (6 bases). Per the germline V gene, CDR1 is MGHDK and CDR2 is SYGVNS. V was clipped by 6 bases and J by 1 base, with 9 bases between them. The CDR3 loop spans 13 amino acids. CDR3 coding DNA: TGTGCCAGCAGACGGACTACCCAAGAGACCCAGTACTTC. Protein: CASRRTTQETQYF.

The chain recombines TRBV5-6 with TRBJ2-7, with TRBD2 as a possible D gene (5 bases). Germline V gene data show CDR1 as SGHDT and CDR2 as YYEEEE. This CDR3 region has 16 residues. The V and J ends lost 0 bases and 3 bases respectively, with 16 bases between them. The CDR3 DNA sequence: TGTGCCAGCAGCTTGGCCGGCGGAGGAGAGGGCTACGAGCAGTACTTC. Its translation: CASSLAGGGEGYEQYF.

The CDR3, as DNA: TGTGCCAGCAGCGAAATGGGGGACAGTGATTCACCCCTCCACTTT. Translated: CASSEMGDSDSPLHF. The rearrangement uses TRBV7-2 and TRBJ1-6, with 7 bases that match TRBD1. The CDR3 has 15 amino acids. CDR1 and CDR2 from the germline V gene are SGHTA and FQGNSA. Germline trimming cut 5 bases from V and 8 bases from J; bases unmatched to any gene: 9.